This T cell receptor beta chain is from a study of shared clonotypes between healthy human individuals. The CDR3 consists of 15 residues. The germline V and J ends were trimmed by 2 bases and 0 bases, with 9 bases remaining between them. Germline V gene lookup returns CDR1 MGHDK and CDR2 SYGVNS. CD45RA-negative memory and CD45RA+ naive subsets were split from the CD4+ cells. This table comes from immunoSEQ multiplex PCR, and its TCRdb copy is limited to in-frame clones, with some not included. The sample yields 2 million to 2.5 million clones, 80% to 95% seen once. This clonotype was sampled from a man aged 18 to 30 in good health. Some clones in this sample may be carry-over from other donors' samples. The sample was naive CD4+ T cells from PBMCs. Indicated subset: CD45RA+ positively selected. This sequence joins TRBV25-1 and TRBJ2-3; D is undetermined. Here the CDR3 reads CASSELQSSTDTQYF. The DNA for the CDR3 is TGTGCCAGCAGTGAACTCCAGAGTAGCACAGATACGCAGTATTTT.